These T cell receptor beta chains were read from a single sample in a study of chemoradiotherapy in HPV16-positive cancers. Only in-frame clones appear in the TCRdb table, and some are missing; sequencing was by immunoSEQ multiplex PCR. Of fewer than 30,000 clones listed, less than 95% are singletons. This specimen was collected from a patient who underwent chemoradiotherapy. The source of these receptors is a human donor with HPV-associated anogenital cancer. Both conserved end residues are part of each CDR3. Each record gives: D gene, clone size, J gene, V gene, CDR3 DNA, CDR3 protein. D genes are given only for firm matches. Rows give clone size only sometimes, using once, few, many, or a class for an expanded clone.

D gene: -; clone size: once; J gene: TRBJ2-1; V gene: TRBV2; CDR3 DNA: TGTGCCAGCAGTGATCGCCCGGGCCCTAGCTCCTACAATGAGCAGTTCTTC; CDR3 protein: CASSDRPGPSSYNEQFF
D gene: -; clone size: -; J gene: TRBJ1-4; V gene: TRBV27; CDR3 DNA: TGTGCCAGCAGGGATTTGGGACGGGAAAAACTGTTTTTT; CDR3 protein: CASRDLGREKLFF
D gene: -; clone size: -; J gene: TRBJ1-3; V gene: TRBV9; CDR3 DNA: TGTGCCAGCAGCGTAGGGGGGGCGCGGAACACCATATATTTT; CDR3 protein: CASSVGGARNTIYF
D gene: -; clone size: -; J gene: TRBJ2-5; V gene: TRBV27; CDR3 DNA: TGTGCCAGCAGTTTGAAGGGGCGGGGGCTTCAAGAGACCCAGTACTTC; CDR3 protein: CASSLKGRGLQETQYF
D gene: -; clone size: once; J gene: TRBJ1-2; V gene: TRBV19; CDR3 DNA: TGTGCCGGAGGGTCAGGGTATGGCTACACCTTC; CDR3 protein: CAGGSGYGYTF
D gene: -; clone size: -; J gene: TRBJ2-2; V gene: TRBV14; CDR3 DNA: TGTGCCAGCAGCCATACCGGGACTCTGAACACCGGGGAGCTGTTTTTT; CDR3 protein: CASSHTGTLNTGELFF
D gene: TRBD1; clone size: -; J gene: TRBJ1-3; V gene: TRBV18; CDR3 DNA: TGTGCCAGCTCACCTACAGGGGTAGGTGCTGGAAACACCATATATTTT; CDR3 protein: CASSPTGVGAGNTIYF
D gene: TRBD1; clone size: -; J gene: TRBJ2-6; V gene: TRBV7-6; CDR3 DNA: TGTGCCAGCAGCTTAGAGCCGGGACAGGGGACAGGGGCCAACGTCCTGACTTTC; CDR3 protein: CASSLEPGQGTGANVLTF
D gene: -; clone size: -; J gene: TRBJ2-7; V gene: TRBV19; CDR3 DNA: TGTGCCAGTAGTATCGGGGGGCGCGAGCAGTACTTC; CDR3 protein: CASSIGGREQYF
D gene: -; clone size: -; J gene: TRBJ1-5; V gene: TRBV19; CDR3 DNA: TGTGCCAGTAACGTCGGGAATCAGCCCCAGCATTTT; CDR3 protein: CASNVGNQPQHF
D gene: -; clone size: -; J gene: TRBJ1-4; V gene: TRBV7-9; CDR3 DNA: TGTGCCAGCAGCCCAGCAACTAATGAAAAACTGTTTTTT; CDR3 protein: CASSPATNEKLFF
D gene: TRBD1; clone size: -; J gene: TRBJ1-4; V gene: TRBV5-1; CDR3 DNA: TGCGCCAGCAGGGACAGGCCGGTGTCAGAAAAACTGTTTTTT; CDR3 protein: CASRDRPVSEKLFF
D gene: -; clone size: -; J gene: TRBJ1-4; V gene: TRBV2; CDR3 DNA: TGTGCCAGCAGTGAAAGGGAAGAAAAACTGTTTTTT; CDR3 protein: CASSEREEKLFF
D gene: TRBD1; clone size: -; J gene: TRBJ2-1; V gene: TRBV4-1; CDR3 DNA: TGCGCCAGCAGCCAAACCGGGACAGTCCAATTTAGTGGTGAGCAGTTCTTC; CDR3 protein: CASSQTGTVQFSGEQFF
D gene: -; clone size: once; J gene: TRBJ1-2; V gene: TRBV5-1; CDR3 DNA: TGCGCCAGCAGCCCGGGAGAAAACTATGGCTACACCTTC; CDR3 protein: CASSPGENYGYTF
D gene: -; clone size: -; J gene: TRBJ2-7; V gene: TRBV27; CDR3 DNA: TGTGCCAGCAGTTCCCGGGCCCGAGGGACCTACGAGCAGTACTTC; CDR3 protein: CASSSRARGTYEQYF
D gene: -; clone size: -; J gene: TRBJ1-1; V gene: TRBV29-1; CDR3 DNA: TGCAGCGTTGATCGGGGGAACACTGAAGCTTTCTTT; CDR3 protein: CSVDRGNTEAFF
D gene: -; clone size: -; J gene: TRBJ2-1; V gene: TRBV19; CDR3 DNA: TGTGCCAGTAAACCGAGTTTTACCTGGGATGAGCAGTTCTTC; CDR3 protein: CASKPSFTWDEQFF
D gene: TRBD1; clone size: -; J gene: TRBJ1-1; V gene: TRBV9; CDR3 DNA: TGTGCCAGCAGCGTAGGGGCGACAGGGCTGAACACTGAAGCTTTCTTT; CDR3 protein: CASSVGATGLNTEAFF
D gene: -; clone size: -; J gene: TRBJ1-6; V gene: TRBV10-2; CDR3 DNA: TGCGCCAGCAGGGGAGAGGGAAACAATTCACCCCTCCACTTT; CDR3 protein: CASRGEGNNSPLHF
D gene: -; clone size: -; J gene: TRBJ1-3; V gene: TRBV7-9; CDR3 DNA: TGTGCCGCGGGAATCTCTGGAAACACCATATATTTT; CDR3 protein: CAAGISGNTIYF
D gene: -; clone size: -; J gene: TRBJ1-2; V gene: TRBV5-6; CDR3 DNA: TGTGCCAGCAGCTTATTTTACCAAGGGGGCTACACCTTC; CDR3 protein: CASSLFYQGGYTF
D gene: TRBD2; clone size: -; J gene: TRBJ2-7; V gene: TRBV5-1; CDR3 DNA: TGCGCCAGCAGCTTGGTGGCTAGCGGGCTCTCCTACGAGCAGTACTTC; CDR3 protein: CASSLVASGLSYEQYF
D gene: -; clone size: -; J gene: TRBJ1-1; V gene: TRBV6-1; CDR3 DNA: TGTGCCAGCAGTCTCAATACGGTGAACACTGAAGCTTTCTTT; CDR3 protein: CASSLNTVNTEAFF
D gene: -; clone size: -; J gene: TRBJ2-2; V gene: TRBV30; CDR3 DNA: TGTGCCTGGAGCCGGGGGTTCGGGGGATCCGGGGAGCTGTTTTTT; CDR3 protein: CAWSRGFGGSGELFF
D gene: -; clone size: -; J gene: TRBJ2-6; V gene: TRBV28; CDR3 DNA: TGTGCCACCCTCGATTTTTCTGGGGCCAACGTCCTGACTTTC; CDR3 protein: CATLDFSGANVLTF
D gene: -; clone size: -; J gene: TRBJ1-1; V gene: TRBV28; CDR3 DNA: TGTGCCAGCAGTTTAATAGGGTACTCGAACACTGAAGCTTTCTTT; CDR3 protein: CASSLIGYSNTEAFF
D gene: -; clone size: -; J gene: TRBJ1-1; V gene: TRBV4-1; CDR3 DNA: TGCGCCAGCAGCCCCCAGGAGGACAGCATTGAAGCTTTCTTT; CDR3 protein: CASSPQEDSIEAFF
D gene: -; clone size: -; J gene: TRBJ2-5; V gene: TRBV7-8; CDR3 DNA: TGTGCCAGCAGCCCCCGGGGGCCCGGAGAGACCCAGTACTTC; CDR3 protein: CASSPRGPGETQYF
D gene: TRBD1; clone size: -; J gene: TRBJ1-5; V gene: TRBV19; CDR3 DNA: TGTGCCAGTAGTATGGTCAGGGGGCCTAATCAGCCCCAGCATTTT; CDR3 protein: CASSMVRGPNQPQHF
D gene: TRBD1; clone size: -; J gene: TRBJ1-5; V gene: TRBV19; CDR3 DNA: TGTGCCAGTGCTGACAGGGGAGGTCAGCCCCAGCATTTT; CDR3 protein: CASADRGGQPQHF
D gene: -; clone size: -; J gene: TRBJ2-3; V gene: TRBV27; CDR3 DNA: TGTGCCAGCAGACAATCGGCAGATACGCAGTATTTT; CDR3 protein: CASRQSADTQYF
D gene: TRBD2; clone size: -; J gene: TRBJ2-7; V gene: TRBV29-1; CDR3 DNA: TGCAGCGTTGCGGCTAGCGGGGGCAACGAGCAGTACTTC; CDR3 protein: CSVAASGGNEQYF
D gene: -; clone size: -; J gene: TRBJ2-7; V gene: TRBV2; CDR3 DNA: TGTGCCAGCAGTTACGAGGGTTACGAGCAGTACTTC; CDR3 protein: CASSYEGYEQYF
D gene: -; clone size: -; J gene: TRBJ2-3; V gene: TRBV19; CDR3 DNA: TGTGCCAGTAGTATGTACCGTAGGCGAGATACGCAGTATTTT; CDR3 protein: CASSMYRRRDTQYF
D gene: -; clone size: -; J gene: TRBJ2-7; V gene: TRBV5-1; CDR3 DNA: TGCGCCAGCTCGTGGGGTAGCGCGGAGGACGAGCAGTACTTC; CDR3 protein: CASSWGSAEDEQYF
D gene: -; clone size: -; J gene: TRBJ2-3; V gene: TRBV10-3; CDR3 DNA: TGTGCCATCAGTGAGTCGAACGGGTATACGCAGTATTTT; CDR3 protein: CAISESNGYTQYF
D gene: -; clone size: -; J gene: TRBJ2-6; V gene: TRBV11-2; CDR3 DNA: TGTGCCAGCAGCAACAGGCGTGGGCTTTCTGGGGCCAACGTCCTGACTTTC; CDR3 protein: CASSNRRGLSGANVLTF
D gene: -; clone size: -; J gene: TRBJ2-2; V gene: TRBV19; CDR3 DNA: TGTGCCAGTAGTAAACTACCGGGGACCGGGGAGCTGTTTTTT; CDR3 protein: CASSKLPGTGELFF
D gene: -; clone size: -; J gene: TRBJ2-3; V gene: TRBV9; CDR3 DNA: TGTGCCAGCGGGCGACAGGTTACAGATACGCAGTATTTT; CDR3 protein: CASGRQVTDTQYF
D gene: TRBD2; clone size: -; J gene: TRBJ2-5; V gene: TRBV28; CDR3 DNA: TGTGCCAGCAGTTTAGCGACTAGCACCTACCAAGAGACCCAGTACTTC; CDR3 protein: CASSLATSTYQETQYF
D gene: TRBD1; clone size: -; J gene: TRBJ1-5; V gene: TRBV10-3; CDR3 DNA: TGTGCCGCGGGACAGGGGGATCAGCCCCAGCATTTT; CDR3 protein: CAAGQGDQPQHF
D gene: TRBD1; clone size: -; J gene: TRBJ1-1; V gene: TRBV28; CDR3 DNA: TGTGCCAGCAGTAAAATTTCAGGGGGTCTGGACACTGAAGCTTTCTTT; CDR3 protein: CASSKISGGLDTEAFF
D gene: -; clone size: -; J gene: TRBJ2-2; V gene: TRBV9; CDR3 DNA: TGTGCCAGCAGCCTTGGCGAGGGGAGGATCGGGGAGCTGTTTTTT; CDR3 protein: CASSLGEGRIGELFF
D gene: -; clone size: -; J gene: TRBJ2-3; V gene: TRBV5-1; CDR3 DNA: TGCGCCAGCAGCCCCGCGACAGGCCTCACAGATACGCAGTATTTT; CDR3 protein: CASSPATGLTDTQYF
D gene: -; clone size: once; J gene: TRBJ2-7; V gene: TRBV5-4; CDR3 DNA: TGTGCCAGCAGCTCAGACTACGAGCAGTACTTC; CDR3 protein: CASSSDYEQYF
D gene: TRBD1; clone size: -; J gene: TRBJ2-2; V gene: TRBV10-3; CDR3 DNA: TGTGCCATCAAGGGACAGGGGAACACCGGGGAGCTGTTTTTT; CDR3 protein: CAIKGQGNTGELFF
D gene: TRBD2; clone size: -; J gene: TRBJ2-3; V gene: TRBV29-1; CDR3 DNA: TGCAGCGTTGAGACTAGCGGGGCGGGGGATACGCAGTATTTT; CDR3 protein: CSVETSGAGDTQYF
D gene: -; clone size: -; J gene: TRBJ2-2; V gene: TRBV7-3; CDR3 DNA: TGTGCCAGCAGCTCACAGGGTTGGGTAAACACCGGGGAGCTGTTTTTT; CDR3 protein: CASSSQGWVNTGELFF
D gene: -; clone size: -; J gene: TRBJ2-1; V gene: TRBV19; CDR3 DNA: TGTGCCAGTAGTCTGAGGAGGGGGGATGAGCAGTTCTTC; CDR3 protein: CASSLRRGDEQFF
D gene: -; clone size: -; J gene: TRBJ2-3; V gene: TRBV7-9; CDR3 DNA: TGTGCCAGCAGCCCCGTGGGGGGATTATTCACAGATACGCAGTATTTT; CDR3 protein: CASSPVGGLFTDTQYF
D gene: -; clone size: -; J gene: TRBJ2-1; V gene: TRBV19; CDR3 DNA: TGTGCCAGTAGTCTCTATCCGGGGGCAGCCTACAATGAGCAGTTCTTC; CDR3 protein: CASSLYPGAAYNEQFF
D gene: -; clone size: -; J gene: TRBJ1-6; V gene: TRBV6-5; CDR3 DNA: TGTGCCAGCAGGTTACAGGGTACGGTTTCACCCCTCCACTTT; CDR3 protein: CASRLQGTVSPLHF
D gene: -; clone size: -; J gene: TRBJ1-2; V gene: TRBV2; CDR3 DNA: TGTGCCAGCAGTGAATTGGAGGGGCCGGGGTATGGCTACACCTTC; CDR3 protein: CASSELEGPGYGYTF
D gene: -; clone size: -; J gene: TRBJ1-4; V gene: TRBV5-1; CDR3 DNA: TGCGCCAGCAGCCCAGGACATGCAACTAATGAAAAACTGTTTTTT; CDR3 protein: CASSPGHATNEKLFF